This TCR beta chain derives from a study of blood T cells in healthy people across ages. Study context: The capture of about one barcoded beta molecule per two T cells was achieved by template switching.

CDR1 and CDR2 (germline): MNHNS, SASEGT. Trimming shortened V by 3 bases and J by 1 base, and 9 bases separated the two germline ends. This CDR3 has 14 amino acids. Overall study findings and caveats: It was held that the diversity estimates obtained from one million T cells were underestimates.

This clonotype has at least ten counts. The antigen is unknown. A sample-barcoded 5' primer and a J-beta primer mix were used in a second PCR of roughly 7 to 12 cycles. Every cDNA was tagged by a template-switch adaptor with 12 random nucleotides. Each CDR3 protein is one row after TCRdb ran MiXCR on the 5' RACE reads. The table shows roughly 1.5 million distinct CDR3 sequences, with approximately 43% occurring only once. This chain links TRBV6-1 with TRBJ1-1; D call uncertain. The TCR was taken from a woman younger than 30 in good health. Specimen: blood. CDR3 in amino acids: CASSESTENTEAFF. CDR3 in DNA: TGTGCCAGCAGTGAGAGTACAGAGAACACTGAAGCTTTCTTT.